These T cell receptor beta chains were read from a single sample in a study of glioma-infiltrating T cells. MiXCR was run by TCRdb on the multiplex PCR reads, yielding one entry per CDR3 protein. The sample holds about 110,000 distinct CDR3 sequences, less than 30% seen once. The sample taken for sequencing was glioma tissue, nonneoplastic brain tissue, or PBMCs (not recorded which). These receptor sequences come from a human donor with low-grade glioma or glioblastoma, undergoing nonglioma brain surgery, or in good health (not recorded which). Each CDR3 is given with its conserved first and last residue. A D gene is named only where the DNA matches it firmly. For some rows the clone size is stated as once, few or many, or as a class when expanded; others skip it.

J,D,V,size,DNA,CDR3
TRBJ2-1,-,TRBV14,few,TGTGCCAGCAGCCAGACCCAGGGCACTAACCTTTACAATGAGCAGTTCTTC,CASSQTQGTNLYNEQFF
TRBJ2-3,TRBD2,TRBV7-6,many,TGTGCCAGCAGCCTATTAGCGGGATCCGGCACAGATACGCAGTATTTT,CASSLLAGSGTDTQYF
TRBJ1-2,-,TRBV4-1,many,TGCGCCAGCAGCCAATCCAGACAGTTGCGGGGCTACACCTTC,CASSQSRQLRGYTF
TRBJ2-1,-,TRBV27,many,TGTGCCAGCGGACAAATCGGATACGATGAGCAGTTCTTC,CASGQIGYDEQFF
TRBJ1-1,-,TRBV5-1,many,TGCGCCAGCAGCTTCGGGATGAACACTGAAGCTTTCTTT,CASSFGMNTEAFF
TRBJ2-7,TRBD2,TRBV5-1,many,TGCGCCAGCACCCTAGCGGGATCTACCTACGAGCAGTACTTC,CASTLAGSTYEQYF
TRBJ2-7,TRBD1,TRBV20-1,-,TGCAGTGCCACTACTGGGACAGAGACGTACGAGCAGTACTTC,CSATTGTETYEQYF
TRBJ2-4,TRBD1,TRBV5-8,-,TGTGCCAGCAGTGGTGCTTTACGGGACAGGGGTGTAGGTCGGTACTTC,CASSGALRDRGVGRYF
TRBJ2-5,-,TRBV7-2,many,TGTGCCAGCAGCTTAGGGGGCGGAGAGACCCAGTACTTC,CASSLGGGETQYF
TRBJ1-1,-,TRBV7-2,many,TGTGCCAGCAGCTTAGAACGGGCAGGGGATACTGAAGCTTTCTTT,CASSLERAGDTEAFF
TRBJ2-3,TRBD2,TRBV7-2,many,TGTGCCAGCAGCTCGCAAGGGACTAGACAGCAAGATACGCAGTATTTT,CASSSQGTRQQDTQYF
TRBJ2-3,TRBD2,TRBV12-5,-,TGTGCTAGTGGTTTGGGACTAGCGGGAGGAGGAGATACGCAGTATTTT,CASGLGLAGGGDTQYF
TRBJ1-1,-,TRBV7-2,many,TGTGCCAGCAGCTTTTCGAACACTGAAGCTTTCTTT,CASSFSNTEAFF
TRBJ2-1,-,TRBV14,many,TGTGCCAGCAGCCGCTACGCATCGGTTACTTCCTACAATGAGCAGTTCTTC,CASSRYASVTSYNEQFF
TRBJ2-5,TRBD2,TRBV6-2/TRBV6-3,-,TGTGCCAGCAGTTACCGACTAGCGGAACAAGAGACCCAGTACTTC,CASSYRLAEQETQYF
TRBJ1-4,-,TRBV3-1,many,TGTGCCAGCAGCCAAGACGCCTTGGGAGGAGAAAATGAAAAACTGTTTTTT,CASSQDALGGENEKLFF
TRBJ2-5,-,TRBV29-1,-,TGCAGCACACGGGACTCTCAAGAGACCCAGTACTTC,CSTRDSQETQYF
TRBJ2-5,-,TRBV29-1,many,TGCAGCGTTGAAAGACCGGCAGGAGAGACCCAGTACTTC,CSVERPAGETQYF
TRBJ1-2,-,TRBV30,-,TGTGCCTGGAGTGTAACACTATATGGCTACACCTTC,CAWSVTLYGYTF
TRBJ2-7,-,TRBV5-1,many,TGCGCCAGCAGCTTGGTTCGGTCAGGCTACGAGCAGTACTTC,CASSLVRSGYEQYF
TRBJ2-2,-,TRBV3-1,-,TGTGCCATCAGCCAACTGGGAGATACCGGGGAGCTGTTTTTT,CAISQLGDTGELFF
TRBJ2-7,-,TRBV7-9,many,TGTGCCAGCAGCTTAAAGTACGAGCAGTACTTC,CASSLKYEQYF
TRBJ1-5,-,TRBV19,many,TGTGCCAGTACTGGTTGGGATCAGCCCCAGCATTTT,CASTGWDQPQHF
TRBJ2-7,-,TRBV6-2/TRBV6-3,many,TGTGCCAGCAGTTACTCGGTGAGGGAAATAAACTTC,CASSYSVREINF
TRBJ2-1,-,TRBV20-1,many,TGCAGTGCTAGACGTATCAAGAATGAGCAGTTCTTC,CSARRIKNEQFF
TRBJ1-5,-,TRBV4-1,many,TGCGCCAGCAGCCAAAGGGCCGGTAGCAATCAGCCCCAGCATTTT,CASSQRAGSNQPQHF
TRBJ2-7,-,TRBV4-1,many,TGCGCCAGCAGCCTTGAAGGGGGGTTGACCTACGAGCAGTACTTC,CASSLEGGLTYEQYF
TRBJ2-7,TRBD1,TRBV18,many,TGTGCCACGGGACAGGGCTACGAGCAGTACTTC,CATGQGYEQYF
TRBJ1-5,TRBD1,TRBV20-1,many,TGCAGTGCTAGAGATCTAGGACAGGGAGGGTACGATCAGCCCCAGCATTTT,CSARDLGQGGYDQPQHF
TRBJ2-7,-,TRBV4-3,many,TGCGCCAGCAGCCGAGACCACTCAAGATCCTACGAGCAGTACTTC,CASSRDHSRSYEQYF
TRBJ2-5,TRBD2,TRBV28,many,TGTGCCAGCAGTTTACCAGCGGGAGAATACCAAGAGACCCAGTACTTC,CASSLPAGEYQETQYF
TRBJ2-1,TRBD1,TRBV5-4,-,TGTGCCAGCAGATTGACAGGGGCTAATGAGCAGTTCTTC,CASRLTGANEQFF
TRBJ2-1,-,TRBV30,once,TGTGCCTGGAGTTCAGACCTCACTAGCTCCTACAATGAGCAGTTCTTC,CAWSSDLTSSYNEQFF
TRBJ2-7,-,TRBV12-3/TRBV12-4,few,TGTGCCAGCAGCCTCACCCTTGGAGCCTACGAGCAGTACTTC,CASSLTLGAYEQYF
TRBJ2-7,-,TRBV25-1,many,TGTGCCAGCAGTTTGACACGCATCCCCTACGAGCAGTACTTC,CASSLTRIPYEQYF
TRBJ2-3,TRBD2,TRBV15,many,TGTGCCACCAGCCGCGGGGGTCGGGAAGATACGCAGTATTTT,CATSRGGREDTQYF
TRBJ2-2,-,TRBV3-1,many,TGTGCCAGCAGCTTCGGGGACATAGCGACAGGCGGGGAGCTGTTTTTT,CASSFGDIATGGELFF
TRBJ2-3,-,TRBV7-3,many,TGTGCCAGCAGCTTATCCCAGGAGGGGGATACGCAGTATTTT,CASSLSQEGDTQYF
TRBJ2-7,-,TRBV19,few,TGTGCCAGTAGAAACGGGCAGCCATACTACGAGCAGTACTTC,CASRNGQPYYEQYF
TRBJ2-7,TRBD2,TRBV20-1,many,TGCAGTGCTCCCGGGACTATGAGCTACGAGCAGTACTTC,CSAPGTMSYEQYF
TRBJ2-7,TRBD1,TRBV7-9,-,TGTGCCAGCAGCGGGGGCAGGGGGCGCGAGCAGTACTTC,CASSGGRGREQYF
TRBJ1-2,-,TRBV24-1,many,TGTGCCACCAGTGATTTCCGCCATAACTATGGCTACACCTTC,CATSDFRHNYGYTF
TRBJ2-3,-,TRBV5-1,many,TGTGCCAGCTCTCTAACCACAGATACGCAGTATTTT,CASSLTTDTQYF
TRBJ2-7,TRBD2,TRBV6-2/TRBV6-3,-,TGTGCCAGCACCCTAGCGGGCAACTACGAGCAGTACTTC,CASTLAGNYEQYF
TRBJ1-4,TRBD1,TRBV20-1,many,TGCAGTGCCGGGACAGGGAATGAAAAACTGTTTTTT,CSAGTGNEKLFF
TRBJ2-2,TRBD1,TRBV6-1,many,TGTGCCAGCAGTTTACACAGGGGGCGCGACACCGGGGAGCTGTTTTTT,CASSLHRGRDTGELFF
TRBJ2-7,-,TRBV20-1,-,TGCAGTGCTAGGGGAGCGGTCTACGAGCAGTACTTC,CSARGAVYEQYF
TRBJ1-1,-,TRBV12-3/TRBV12-4,few,TGTGCCAGCAGTTTAGCTCAATACACTGAAGCTTTCTTT,CASSLAQYTEAFF
TRBJ2-1,-,TRBV28,many,TGTGCCAGCAGTTTTCCCGGGACTTCCTACAATGAGCAGTTCTTC,CASSFPGTSYNEQFF
TRBJ2-1,TRBD2,TRBV9,-,TGTGCCAGCAGCCCTAAGACTAGCGGGGGGGCCATCTACAATGAGCAGTTCTTC,CASSPKTSGGAIYNEQFF
TRBJ2-7,TRBD2,TRBV20-1,many,TGCAGTGCTAGAGCTCCTACTGGACTAGCGGGGTCCTACGAGCAGTACTTC,CSARAPTGLAGSYEQYF
TRBJ2-2,TRBD1,TRBV6-1,many,TGTGCCAGCAGTGCCGGGACAGCTAACACCGGGGAGCTGTTTTTT,CASSAGTANTGELFF
TRBJ1-4,-,TRBV19,-,TGTGCCAGCCGAACCCACGGAAATGAAAAACTGTTTTTT,CASRTHGNEKLFF
TRBJ1-1,-,TRBV6-1,-,TGTGACAGCAGTTCTTACGAGGGACACTCGTCATCCACTGAAGCTTTCTTC,CDSSSYEGHSSSTEAFF
TRBJ2-5,-,TRBV6-2/TRBV6-3,many,TGTGCCAGCAGTGCGGGACAGCAAGAGACCCAGTACTTC,CASSAGQQETQYF